Sequencing of this TCR beta chain was carried out in a study of CD8 T cells in ankylosing spondylitis. Study-wide results and limits: From matched ankylosing spondylitis synovial fluid, disease-linked clones were reportedly recovered at significantly enriched levels. Roughly 8 highly homologous variants formed a TCR beta motif that appeared characteristic of ankylosing spondylitis blood.

This clonotype appeared a single time. The target antigen is unknown. An end of the junction differs from the germline gene, which may be a read error. As the method for making TCR beta libraries, quantitative 5'-RACE with molecular barcodes was used. One entry per CDR3 protein, called by TCRdb with MiXCR from the 5' RACE reads. This table has 80,000 to 90,000 distinct CDR3 sequences, about 27% appearing once. The sequenced sample was blood, either unsorted or a sorted T cell fraction (not recorded which). The receptor was derived from a male donor with ankylosing spondylitis or in good health (not recorded which).

The CDR3 DNA follows: TGTGCCAGCTCACCAGCCCAATTTAACCCGATCTTC. Its protein is CASSPAQFNPIF. The chain employs TRBV18 and TRBJ2-1; D is unclear. The CDR3 loop spans 12 amino acids. Germline CDR1 is KGHSH and CDR2 is LQKENI.